The sequence of this T cell receptor beta chain was determined in a study of blood T cell repertoires in COVID-19. Study context: Material from acute and convalescent COVID-19 was sourced from the United States, Italy and Spain.

The trim removed 0 bases at V and 2 bases at J, leaving 7 bases unmatched. CDR1 is WNHNN and CDR2 is SYGVQD in the germline V gene (reference sequence). This CDR3 has 18 residues. TCRdb's copy holds only in-frame clones and misses some; the assay was immunoSEQ multiplex PCR. Among approximately 460,000 clones listed, approximately 92% were seen once. The clonotype originates from a young man with COVID-19, enrolled during active disease. The rearrangement joins TRBV10-1 to TRBJ2-3; 11 bases align to TRBD2. The sample was peripheral blood. The CDR3 region is CASSESIIAGGYTDTQYF. The CDR3 bases are TGCGCCAGCAGTGAGTCGATAATAGCGGGGGGGTACACAGATACGCAGTATTTT.